What follows are 30 T cell receptor beta chains derived from one specimen sequenced in a study of T cell repertoires in cytomegalovirus infection. TCRdb fed the reads into MiXCR, producing one record per CDR3 protein. The top ten hold around 12% of the sample, which has about 770,000 distinct CDR3 sequences, 25% to 30% seen once. The antigens these receptors bind are not known. The sample in question was cultured CD8+ T cells from PBMCs, obtained from culture after CMV antigen stimulation. The receptors derive from a human donor in good health (CMV status not recorded). Some clones in this sample may be carry-over from other donors' samples.

V and J are TRBV29-1 and TRBJ2-1, with D tentatively TRBD1 (6 bases). V shed 6 bases and J shed 6 bases, with 15 bases lying between them. Per germline, CDR1 SQVTM and CDR2 ANQGSEA. This CDR3 contains 13 residues. CDR3 nucleotides: TGCAGCGTCCACAGGGACCCCACCAATGAGCAGTTCTTC. It is translated as CSVHRDPTNEQFF.

The J gene is TRBJ2-7, the V gene TRBV4-1; D is ambiguous. Germline lookup yields CDR1 MGHRA and CDR2 YSYEKL. V lost 4 bases, J lost 2 bases, and 15 bases lay in between. This CDR3 is 15 amino acids long. DNA for the CDR3: TGCGCCAGCAGCCCGCGGACCAGTGGGGCCTACGAGCAGTACTTC. Amino acid sequence: CASSPRTSGAYEQYF.

CDR3 bases: TGTGCCACCAGTGTCTCGACAGGCGAAGCTTTCTTT. It encodes CATSVSTGEAFF. The V gene is TRBV24-1, the J gene TRBJ1-1, with D perhaps TRBD1 (6 bases). Germline V gives CDR1 KGHDR, CDR2 SFDVKD. The CDR3 is 12 residues long. The V end lost 5 bases, the J end lost 8 bases, and 11 bases lay between the germline ends.

The chain couples TRBV6-5 to TRBJ1-4; no reliable D call. Germline values: CDR1 MNHEY, CDR2 SVGAGI. CDR3 length: 16 amino acids. V was clipped by 0 bases and J by 0 bases, with 8 bases between them. The CDR3 DNA sequence: TGTGCCAGCAGTTACTCAGCAGCAGCAACTAATGAAAAACTGTTTTTT. This encodes CASSYSAAATNEKLFF.

This clonotype was seen many times. The V and J genes are TRBV27 and TRBJ1-5; 7 bases agree with TRBD1. The CDR3 is 15 residues long. Germline lookup yields CDR1 MNHEY and CDR2 SMNVEV (reference sequence). V dropped 6 bases and J dropped 1; count of bases not matched to a gene: 6. CDR3: CASRSGTASNQPQHF. The CDR3 DNA sequence: TGTGCCAGCAGATCTGGGACAGCCAGCAATCAGCCCCAGCATTTT.

This clonotype was observed at least ten times. V gene TRBV7-8 combines with J gene TRBJ1-5; the D gene is possibly TRBD1 (6 bases). The ends were cut back, 0 bases at V and 7 bases at J, with 10 bases in the middle. CDR3 length equals 14 residues. Germline V lookup: CDR1 SGHVS, CDR2 FQNEAQ. Here the CDR3 reads CASSLAGGGQPQHF. The CDR3 DNA is TGTGCCAGCAGCTTAGCAGGGGGAGGACAGCCCCAGCATTTT.

The V and J genes are TRBV7-9 and TRBJ1-1; possible D gene TRBD1, 5 bases. The V and J ends lost 5 bases and 7 bases respectively, with 14 bases between them. Germline V gene data show CDR1 as SEHNR and CDR2 as FQNEAQ (reference sequence). The CDR3 covers 13 residues. The DNA of the CDR3 is TGTGCCAGCAGCCGGAGGAGGGACGGTGAAGCTTTCTTT. It yields the protein CASSRRRDGEAFF.

In its sample, this clonotype was seen a few times. The V gene is TRBV7-9, the J gene TRBJ1-2; unclear D gene. CDR1 and CDR2 (germline): SEHNR, FQNEAQ (reference sequence). V gave up 7 bases and J gave up 4 bases, with 10 bases separating them. The CDR3 has 12 amino acids. This CDR3 reads CASIGQSYGYTF. For the CDR3, the DNA is TGTGCCAGCATAGGGCAGTCCTATGGCTACACCTTC.

In its sample, this clonotype was seen a few times. The chain recombines TRBV27 with TRBJ1-6, with 9 bases that match TRBD1. The CDR3 length is 14 residues. The J segment lost 9 bases and the V segment lost 5 bases, leaving 5 bases of the junction unmatched. Germline CDR1 is MNHEY and CDR2 is SMNVEV (reference sequence). The CDR3 sequence: CASSPGQGFSPLHF. The CDR3 DNA follows: TGTGCCAGCAGTCCCGGACAGGGGTTTTCACCCCTCCACTTT.

This clonotype showed up many times. The chain joins TRBV7-6 to TRBJ2-1, with 7 nucleotides matching TRBD1. Germline V gene sequence: CDR1 SGHVS, CDR2 FNYEAQ. V was clipped by 4 bases and J by 9 bases; unmatched bases: 6. The CDR3 covers 13 residues. The DNA of the CDR3 is TGTGCCAGCAGCTCGGGACAGAACTTTGAGCAGTTCTTC. It translates to CASSSGQNFEQFF.

The V gene is TRBV19, the J gene TRBJ2-7, with 7 nucleotides matching TRBD2. After removal of 3 bases from V and 2 bases from J, the junction contained 7 bases not matched to a gene. The CDR3 loop spans 15 amino acids. Per germline, CDR1 LNHDA and CDR2 SQIVND (reference sequence). The CDR3 nucleotides read TGTGCCAGTAGTATCGGGGAGGGCCACACCTACGAGCAGTACTTC. Translating it yields CASSIGEGHTYEQYF.

The rearrangement links TRBV4-1 to TRBJ2-4, with D perhaps matching TRBD1 (6 bases). The germline V gene encodes CDR1 MGHRA and CDR2 YSYEKL. V lost 3 bases to trimming and J lost 5 bases, with 14 bases between them. CDR3 length: 15 residues. In nucleotides, the CDR3 is TGCGCCAGCAGCCACCCCGGGACACCCGAAAACATTCAGTACTTC. Its translation is CASSHPGTPENIQYF.

V and J are TRBV6-1 and TRBJ1-6, with D unresolved. The germline gives CDR1 MNHNS, CDR2 SASEGT. This CDR3 comprises 15 residues. Between the trimmed V and J ends, which lost 1 base and 6 bases, there was a span of 10 bases. CDR3 DNA sequence: TGTGCCAGCAGTGAAGTTGCGTTTTTTAATTCACCCCTCCACTTT. Protein sequence: CASSEVAFFNSPLHF.

This clonotype has a handful of counts. The V gene is TRBV6-2 or TRBV6-3, the J gene TRBJ1-1; no clear D gene. Germline-derived CDR1 and CDR2 are MNHEY and SVGEGT. Trimming cost V 2 bases and J 8 bases, with 12 bases left between them. The CDR3 is made up of 13 amino acids. Here the CDR3 DNA reads TGTGCCAGCAGTTACCCACATCGGGCAGAAGCTTTCTTT. Amino acid sequence: CASSYPHRAEAFF.

The gene calls are TRBV6-2 or TRBV6-3 and TRBJ2-7, with 7 positions matching TRBD2. Germline assignment: CDR1 MNHEY and CDR2 SVGEGT. The CDR3 covers 13 residues. V dropped 2 bases and J dropped 2; count of bases not matched to a gene: 0. CDR3 in DNA: TGTGCCAGCAGTTACGGGAGGGCCTACGAGCAGTACGTC. Translated, it gives CASSYGRAYEQYV.

This clonotype has only a few counts. A read error may account for a junction end that differs from germline. The CDR3 DNA reads TGTGCTAGCAGCTTAGCGGGGAAGGACGAGCAGTACTTC. Translated, it gives CASSLAGKDEQYF. This rearrangement joins TRBV7-7 to TRBJ2-7; 8 bases are shared with TRBD2. CDR3 length: 13 amino acids. Germline values: CDR1 SSHAT, CDR2 FNYEAQ (reference sequence).

This clonotype has only a few counts. V and J are TRBV12-3 or TRBV12-4 and TRBJ2-3; D not certain. V lost 3 bases, J lost 2 bases, and 15 bases lay in between. This CDR3 region has 16 residues. The CDR3 DNA is TGTGCCAGCAGTTTCGACATCTCCGACTTCACAGATACGCAGTATTTT. It codes for CASSFDISDFTDTQYF.

The table lists this clonotype with a few counts. The chain joins TRBV10-3 to TRBJ1-1; 8 nucleotides agree with TRBD1. The CDR3 spans 14 residues. Germline V gene data show CDR1 as ENHRY and CDR2 as SYGVKD. V was clipped by 6 bases and J by 4 bases; unmatched bases: 7. CDR3 in amino acids: CAIRARGRITEAFF. The CDR3 DNA sequence: TGTGCCATCAGGGCCAGGGGGCGGATCACTGAAGCTTTCTTT.

V usage is TRBV27 and J usage is TRBJ2-7, with D possibly TRBD1 on 6 matching bases. Deletions cut 4 bases from V and 7 bases from J, with 17 bases between. The CDR3 runs 14 residues. CDR1 is MNHEY, CDR2 SMNVEV, per germline (reference sequence). This CDR3 is CASSSGTPAGEQYF. The CDR3 DNA reads as TGTGCCAGCAGTTCCGGGACACCGGCCGGGGAGCAGTACTTC.

CDR3 sequence reads: CSAAGQGPSPLHF. CDR3 sequence (DNA): TGCAGTGCTGCTGGACAGGGCCCTTCACCCCTCCACTTT. The rearrangement links TRBV20-1 to TRBJ1-6; 8 nucleotides align to TRBD1. V was pared by 5 bases and J by 9 bases, with 6 bases of the junction left unmatched. Germline values: CDR1 DFQATT, CDR2 SNEGSKA (reference sequence). This CDR3 is 13 amino acids long.

The chain employs TRBV15 and TRBJ1-2; D is perhaps TRBD1 (6 bases). The CDR3 sequence is 16 residues long. In germline, CDR1 is LNHNV, CDR2 YYDKDF (reference sequence). V was clipped by 0 bases and J by 8 bases, with 19 bases between them. The CDR3 here is CATSRDRQGRTEGYTF. Written as DNA, the CDR3 is TGTGCCACCAGCAGAGATCGCCAGGGGAGAACAGAAGGCTACACCTTC.

This clonotype was observed a handful of times. The gene calls are TRBV28 and TRBJ1-2, with no clear D. From germline, CDR1 is MDHEN and CDR2 SYDVKM. The length of the CDR3 is 14 residues. The V and J ends lost 2 bases and 6 bases respectively, with 13 bases between them. The CDR3 loop reads CASSLVRGVDGYTF. CDR3 in DNA: TGTGCCAGCAGTTTAGTCCGGGGAGTCGATGGCTACACCTTC.

This chain links TRBV7-9 with TRBJ1-1; D is unclear. The CDR3 length is 10 residues. Per germline, CDR1 SEHNR and CDR2 FQNEAQ (reference sequence). The V end was cut by 2 bases, the J end by 7 bases, with 2 bases between. The CDR3 loop reads CASSLFEAFF. The CDR3, as DNA: TGTGCCAGCAGCTTATTTGAAGCTTTCTTT.

The chain is built from TRBV6-1 and TRBJ1-1, with D possibly TRBD1 on 6 matching bases. Germline V CDR1 and CDR2: MNHNS, SASEGT. Deletions cut 4 bases from V and 1 base from J, with 19 bases between. The CDR3 length is 17 residues. Here the CDR3 DNA reads TGTGCCAGCAGTGGCTGGACAGTGGCCCTAACGAACACTGAAGCTTTCTTT. Translated: CASSGWTVALTNTEAFF.

Concerning this clonotype itself: The junction departs from the called germline gene at one end, perhaps through a read error. This sequence joins TRBV7-8 and TRBJ1-5; D possibly corresponds to TRBD1 (6 bases). The length of the CDR3 is 13 residues. Germline-derived CDR1 and CDR2 are SGHVS and FQNEAQ. In nucleotides, the CDR3 is TGTGTCAGCAGCGGGACAAACAATCAGCCCCAGCATTTT. It yields the protein CVSSGTNNQPQHF.

The genes are TRBV12-5 and TRBJ1-2, with TRBD1 matching 11 bases. The ends lost 1 base at V and 3 bases at J; junction bases unmatched: 1. In germline, CDR1 is LGHNT, CDR2 FRNRAP. The CDR3 spans 15 residues. The CDR3 DNA is TGTGCTAGTGGTTTGGGGACAGGGGGCGACTATGGCTACACCTTC. It yields the protein CASGLGTGGDYGYTF.

This clonotype was seen repeatedly, ten times or more. This rearrangement joins TRBV7-2 to TRBJ2-1; D is perhaps TRBD2 (6 bases). CDR1 is SGHTA, CDR2 FQGNSA, per germline. V gave up 5 bases and J gave up 8 bases, with 10 bases separating them. CDR3 length equals 12 residues. CDR3 region: CASSGRGDEQFF. The CDR3 DNA follows: TGTGCCAGCAGCGGGCGGGGAGATGAGCAGTTCTTC.

The table lists this clonotype with a few counts. The chain links TRBV5-4 to TRBJ1-1; 8 bases align to TRBD1. J lost 4 bases, V lost 2 bases, and 4 bases had no gene match. Germline V lookup: CDR1 SGHNT, CDR2 YYREEE (reference sequence). This CDR3 region has 14 residues. The CDR3 protein is CASSLHRGGTEAFF. The CDR3 DNA sequence: TGTGCCAGCAGCTTACACAGGGGGGGCACTGAAGCTTTCTTT.

The chain has TRBV4-1 and TRBJ2-7, with D possibly being TRBD1 or TRBD2 (5 bases each). Germline V gene lookup returns CDR1 MGHRA and CDR2 YSYEKL. Trimming shortened V by 3 bases and J by 1 base, and 7 bases separated the two germline ends. CDR3 size: 13 residues. CDR3 in DNA: TGCGCCAGCAGCCAGGGACCGTCCTACGAGCAGTACTTC. It is translated as CASSQGPSYEQYF.

A note on this clonotype: Given a much more abundant clone one base away, this may be a read error. This chain links TRBV7-4 with TRBJ2-5; D uncertain. Germline loops: CDR1 SGHVT, CDR2 SQSDAQ. This CDR3 is built from 15 residues. With 4 bases removed from V and 5 bases from J, the gap between germline ends came to 17 bases. This chain's CDR3 is CASSSALGFRETQYF. CDR3 bases: TGTGCCAGCAGCTCAGCCCTTGGGTTCCGGGAGACCCAGTACTTC.